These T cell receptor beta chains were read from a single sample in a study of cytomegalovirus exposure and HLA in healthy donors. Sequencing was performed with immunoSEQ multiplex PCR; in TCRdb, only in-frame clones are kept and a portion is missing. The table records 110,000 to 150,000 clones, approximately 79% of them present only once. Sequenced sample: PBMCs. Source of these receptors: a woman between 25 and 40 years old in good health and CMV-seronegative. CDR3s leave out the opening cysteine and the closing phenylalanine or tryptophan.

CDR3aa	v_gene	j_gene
ASSDRQDRLEAF	TRBV9	TRBJ1-1
ASSLTDSVNTEAF	TRBV7-8	TRBJ1-1
SVGRDRRYYEQY	TRBV29-1	TRBJ2-7
ASRFVTDGEVKDTIY	TRBV12-2	TRBJ1-3
ASRRQGVGTGELF	TRBV6-4	TRBJ2-2
ASSLIQGAVGLNTEAF	TRBV4-3	TRBJ1-1
ASSLAASGETDTQY	TRBV7-9	TRBJ2-3
ASSVETSGGETQY	TRBV9	TRBJ2-5
ASSLQGFGNTIY	TRBV2	TRBJ1-3
ASSEVPRQGASLGELF	TRBV25-1	TRBJ2-2
ASRTGETQPQH	TRBV6-5	TRBJ1-5
ASSLGQGDSPPH	TRBV5-1	TRBJ1-6
ASWGMQNEQF	TRBV23-1	TRBJ2-1
ASSLGAGAQETQY	TRBV7-6	TRBJ2-5
TSSPRDRGDYGYT	TRBV1	TRBJ1-2
ASSSDKSHEQY	TRBV27	TRBJ2-7
ASSELEGNSPLH	TRBV25-1	TRBJ1-6
AWDRGYGYT	TRBV30	TRBJ1-2
AISQGNYGYT	TRBV6-6	TRBJ1-2
ASSQGDRVLSAEAF	TRBV4-1	TRBJ1-1
ASRTSPKDEQF	TRBV27	TRBJ2-1
ASRWDRETGSPLH	TRBV2	TRBJ1-6
ASSQDEVSNEKLF	TRBV4-1	TRBJ1-4
ASSPRQGRTEAF	TRBV18	TRBJ1-1
ASSPGTEGGYT	TRBV7-2	TRBJ1-2
ASSPGIPGTGGWGAESHETQY	TRBV14	TRBJ2-5
ASSPPSQSGYGYT	TRBV18	TRBJ1-2
ASSLGGQGVWGYT	TRBV7-8	TRBJ1-2
ASSLLAGGYTDTQY	TRBV7-9	TRBJ2-3
ASRGEGNTIY	TRBV9	TRBJ1-3
ASSLTAGTGQSYEQY	TRBV5-1	TRBJ2-7
ASGDRAGYT	TRBV25-1	TRBJ1-2
ASSLETGAGETQY	TRBV5-1	TRBJ2-5
ASSLAAGGYTEAF	TRBV5-1	TRBJ1-1
ASIGQGGGGYT	TRBV6-1	TRBJ1-2
ASSYSGTEGLYGYT	TRBV6-5	TRBJ1-2
AWSGSGGASSYNEQF	TRBV30	TRBJ2-1
ASSYSTAGELF	TRBV6-5	TRBJ2-2
ASSISIDSYEQY	TRBV27	TRBJ2-7
ASYMCTDTQY	TRBV6-5	TRBJ2-3